This passage covers 29 T cell receptor beta chains from one sample sequenced in a study of T cell changes during pregnancy in multiple sclerosis. Produced via immunoSEQ multiplex PCR; TCRdb's table is partial and in-frame only. This sample carries 40,000 to 55,000 clones, around 90% of them seen once, and the ten largest clones take 1.5%. The material was peripheral blood, obtained in the first trimester of pregnancy. The source is a female donor in good health, enrolled as a control in a pregnancy study.

The chain links TRBV7-2 to TRBJ2-1, with 9 nucleotides matching TRBD2. V was clipped by 0 bases and J by 4 bases; unmatched bases: 4. The CDR3 consists of 16 residues. The germline V gene encodes CDR1 SGHTA and CDR2 FQGNSA. The DNA of the CDR3 is TGTGCCAGCAGCTTAGCGTCTAGCGGGGTTTACAATGAGCAGTTCTTC. Amino acids: CASSLASSGVYNEQFF.

In this sample, this clone turned up once. This rearrangement joins TRBV7-8 to TRBJ2-1; 8 bases align to TRBD1. Germline CDR1 and CDR2: SGHVS and FQNEAQ. The CDR3 has 18 amino acids. Trimming removed 2 bases from V and 0 bases from J; junction bases left unmatched: 9. The CDR3 protein is CASSLFRTGISSYNEQFF. CDR3 coding DNA: TGTGCCAGCAGCTTATTCCGGACAGGGATAAGCTCCTACAATGAGCAGTTCTTC.

The chain has TRBV11-3 and TRBJ2-1; TRBD2 matches at 8 bases. The CDR3 contains 15 residues. The V and J ends lost 2 bases and 4 bases, in that order; junction bases with no gene match: 4. In germline, CDR1 is SGHNT, CDR2 YENEEA. CDR3 residues: CASSLRTSLYNEQFF. CDR3 DNA sequence: TGTGCCAGCAGCTTAAGGACTAGCCTGTACAATGAGCAGTTCTTC. The full variable domain, rest sourced from reference TRBV11-3 and TRBJ2-1, is EAGVVQSPRYKIIEKKQPVAFWCNPISGHNTLYWYLQNLGQGPELLIRYENEEAVDDSQLPKDRFSAERLKGVDSTLKIQPAELGDSAVYLCASSLRTSLYNEQFFGPGTRLTVL.

The chain employs TRBV6-5 and TRBJ2-4; 9 bases agree with TRBD2. Germline CDR1 and CDR2: MNHEY and SVGAGI. V trimming: 10 bases; J trimming: 2 bases; junction bases outside the gene matches: 9. The CDR3 contains 15 residues. This CDR3 is CATTSGTSSKNIQYF. DNA for the CDR3: TGTGCCACCACTTCCGGGACTAGCTCCAAAAACATTCAGTACTTC.

The V gene is TRBV6-1, the J gene TRBJ1-5; D gene ambiguous. This CDR3 region has 15 residues. CDR1 is MNHNS and CDR2 is SASEGT in the germline V gene. Trimming removed 0 bases at V and 5 bases at J, with 11 bases between. The DNA for the CDR3 is TGTGCCAGCAGTGAAGCTGGAGGGAGCGATCAGCCCCAGCATTTT. Its protein product is CASSEAGGSDQPQHF.

This clone has a handful of counts. The chain recombines TRBV14 with TRBJ1-1; 7 bases are shared with TRBD1. Germline CDR1 and CDR2: SGHDN and FVKESK. V was pared by 3 bases and J by 3 bases, with 4 bases of the junction left unmatched. CDR3 length equals 14 residues. The CDR3 bases are TGTGCCAGCAGCCATGTACAGGGGCACACTGAAGCTTTCTTT. It translates to CASSHVQGHTEAFF.

V usage is TRBV7-8 and J usage is TRBJ2-5, with TRBD1 identical over 12 bases. Per the germline V gene, CDR1 is SGHVS and CDR2 is FQNEAQ. V shed 6 bases and J 5 bases; nucleotides not matched to a gene: 7. The length of the CDR3 is 15 residues. CDR3 nucleotide sequence: TGTGCCAGCAGTTGGGGACAGGGGGCAGGGGAGACCCAGTACTTC. The encoded protein is CASSWGQGAGETQYF.

The rearrangement joins TRBV9 to TRBJ2-3; TRBD2 matches 8 bases. The germline gives CDR1 SGDLS, CDR2 YYNGEE. There are 15 residues in the CDR3. J was trimmed by 1 base and V by 2 bases; bases with no gene match: 3. The CDR3, as DNA: TGTGCCAGCAGCGTTAGCGGGGCTCGCACAGATACGCAGTATTTT. Its translation: CASSVSGARTDTQYF.

V is TRBV4-2 and J is TRBJ2-5; D possibly corresponds to TRBD2 (6 bases). This CDR3 has 16 residues. V shed 2 bases and J shed 5 bases, with 18 bases lying between them. Germline CDR1 LGHNA, CDR2 YNFKEQ. The CDR3 loop is CASSQKSGSGAETQYF. The DNA of the CDR3 is TGTGCCAGCAGCCAAAAATCGGGTTCGGGAGCGGAGACCCAGTACTTC.

The gene calls are TRBV5-1 and TRBJ2-1, with TRBD2 matching 16 bases. With V trimmed by 4 bases and J by 10 bases, 8 bases remained unmatched. The CDR3 runs to 16 residues. The germline V gene has CDR1 SGHRS and CDR2 YFSETQ. CDR3 sequence reads: CASSLGLAGGVGEQFF. CDR3 coding DNA: TGCGCCAGCAGCCTGGGACTAGCGGGGGGGGTCGGAGAGCAGTTCTTC.

This chain joins TRBV7-6 and TRBJ2-3; the D gene is possibly TRBD2 (6 bases). The germline V and J ends were trimmed by 5 bases and 0 bases, with 18 bases remaining between them. Germline CDR1 SGHVS, CDR2 FNYEAQ. This CDR3 spans 17 amino acids. CDR3 protein: CASSARETRRSTDTQYF. The CDR3 bases are TGTGCCAGCAGCGCCCGGGAGACGCGGAGAAGCACAGATACGCAGTATTTT.

This clone came up once. The chain employs TRBV6-1 and TRBJ1-4; 12 positions match TRBD1. Per germline, CDR1 MNHNS and CDR2 SASEGT. The CDR3 sequence is 14 residues long. V shed 3 bases, J shed 8 bases, and the junction held 1 base outside the gene matches. In DNA form, the CDR3 reads TGTGCCAGCAGTGAGGGGACAGGGGGCGAAAAACTGTTTTTT. It yields the protein CASSEGTGGEKLFF.

This rearrangement joins TRBV28 to TRBJ2-7; 7 bases align to TRBD1. The germline V gene has CDR1 MDHEN and CDR2 SYDVKM. The ends lost 6 bases at V and 4 bases at J; junction bases unmatched: 3. CDR3 length equals 12 residues. The CDR3 here is CASRAGGYEQYF. In DNA form, the CDR3 reads TGTGCCAGCAGGGCAGGGGGTTACGAGCAGTACTTC. Using reference TRBV28 and TRBJ2-7 for the parts outside the CDR3, the full variable domain is DVKVTQSSRYLVKRTGEKVFLECVQDMDHENMFWYRQDPGLGLRLIYFSYDVKMKEKGDIPEGYSVSREKKERFSLILESASTNQTSMYLCASRAGGYEQYFGPGTRLTVT.

The gene calls are TRBV11-3 and TRBJ2-1; TRBD1 matches 10 bases. The V gene end was trimmed by 8 bases and the J gene end by 4 bases; junction bases not matched to a gene: 11. The CDR3 contains 16 residues. Germline values: CDR1 SGHNT, CDR2 YENEEA. Here the CDR3 DNA reads TGTGCCAGCTCCCGATACGGACAGGGGGAGTACAATGAGCAGTTCTTC. Protein product: CASSRYGQGEYNEQFF.

This chain joins TRBV28 and TRBJ1-5; TRBD1 agrees at 8 bases. Germline V gives CDR1 MDHEN, CDR2 SYDVKM. This CDR3 is built from 14 residues. V lost 8 bases, J lost 9 bases, and 12 bases stayed unmatched. The CDR3 bases are TGTGCCAGCTCTACGGCAGGGGGCGCCCGGCCCCAGCATTTT. It is translated as CASSTAGGARPQHF.

This clone appeared a single time. The chain joins TRBV11-3 to TRBJ2-7; perhaps TRBD2 as D (6 bases). Trimming left V 2 bases short and J 5 bases short, with 13 bases between. This CDR3 is 14 amino acids long. Germline CDR1 is SGHNT and CDR2 is YENEEA. The CDR3 is CASSLSERAHEQYF. In nucleotides, the CDR3 is TGTGCCAGCAGCTTAAGCGAGCGGGCCCACGAGCAGTACTTC. Full variable domain (outside the CDR3, taken from reference TRBV11-3 and TRBJ2-7): EAGVVQSPRYKIIEKKQPVAFWCNPISGHNTLYWYLQNLGQGPELLIRYENEEAVDDSQLPKDRFSAERLKGVDSTLKIQPAELGDSAVYLCASSLSERAHEQYFGPGTRLTVT.

The V gene is TRBV5-4, the J gene TRBJ2-7, with TRBD2 identical over 12 bases. V gave up 5 bases and J gave up 0 bases; unmatched junction bases: 9. The germline V gene encodes CDR1 SGHNT and CDR2 YYREEE (reference sequence). CDR3 length: 17 residues. In DNA form, the CDR3 reads TGTGCCAGCAGTCCTAGCGGGAGGGCCCTTCCCTCCTACGAGCAGTACTTC. The encoded protein is CASSPSGRALPSYEQYF.

This clone appeared a single time. This sequence joins TRBV28 and TRBJ1-2; 8 bases map to TRBD1. This CDR3 has 15 amino acids. From germline, CDR1 is MDHEN and CDR2 SYDVKM. V lost 5 bases to trimming and J lost 4 bases; unmatched junction nucleotides: 9. The chain's CDR3 is CASSQGQGKGYGYTF. CDR3 sequence (DNA): TGTGCCAGCAGTCAAGGACAGGGAAAGGGCTATGGCTACACCTTC.

The chain carries TRBV28 and TRBJ2-7, with D unresolved. The V end was cut by 3 bases, the J end by 1 base, with 7 bases between. The length of the CDR3 is 13 residues. From germline, CDR1 is MDHEN and CDR2 SYDVKM. CDR3 region: CASSFDFSYEQYF. The CDR3 DNA is TGTGCCAGCAGTTTTGACTTTTCCTACGAGCAGTACTTC.

The CDR3, as DNA: TGTGCCAGCAGTCCCCTAGCGTATGAGCAGTTCTTC. The encoded protein is CASSPLAYEQFF. The V and J genes are TRBV28 and TRBJ2-1; possibly TRBD2 for D (6 bases). Per germline, CDR1 MDHEN and CDR2 SYDVKM. This CDR3 has 12 residues. The germline V and J ends were trimmed by 5 bases and 8 bases, with 10 bases remaining between them.

The chain joins TRBV6-5 to TRBJ2-7, with D possibly matching TRBD2 (6 bases). Germline lookup yields CDR1 MNHEY and CDR2 SVGAGI. The length of the CDR3 is 15 residues. The V and J ends lost 5 bases and 2 bases respectively, with 16 bases between them. The CDR3 here is CASSTILAGPYEQYF. The CDR3 DNA reads TGTGCCAGCAGTACAATACTAGCCGGTCCCTACGAGCAGTACTTC.

The chain recombines TRBV28 with TRBJ2-7; D unclear. CDR3 size: 17 residues. V lost 5 bases and J 0 bases, leaving 20 bases between the germline ends. Germline lookup yields CDR1 MDHEN and CDR2 SYDVKM. The CDR3 loop reads CASSLKAGFFPSYEQYF. Written as DNA, the CDR3 is TGTGCCAGCAGTCTAAAGGCAGGTTTTTTCCCCTCCTACGAGCAGTACTTC.

The chain employs TRBV2 and TRBJ1-3, with 11 bases aligning to TRBD1. The V gene end was trimmed by 9 bases and the J gene end by 0 bases; junction bases not matched to a gene: 1. Germline V gene sequence: CDR1 SNHLY, CDR2 FYNNEI. There are 14 residues in the CDR3. The chain's CDR3 is CARGQGGSGNTIYF. In nucleotides, the CDR3 is TGTGCCAGGGGACAGGGGGGCTCTGGAAACACCATATATTTT.

In its sample, this clone was seen a few times. The chain is built from TRBV18 and TRBJ1-2; tentatively, D is TRBD1 (6 bases). Germline V CDR1 and CDR2: KGHSH, LQKENI. The germline V and J ends were trimmed by 1 base and 0 bases, with 9 bases remaining between them. The CDR3 runs to 15 residues. The chain's CDR3 is CASSPLDRTNYGYTF. CDR3 nucleotides: TGTGCCAGCTCACCACTGGACAGAACTAACTATGGCTACACCTTC.

V and J are TRBV7-9 and TRBJ2-5; D possibly corresponds to TRBD2 (5 bases). The CDR3 is 15 residues long. The germline V gene has CDR1 SEHNR and CDR2 FQNEAQ (reference sequence). Trimming removed 1 base from V and 2 bases from J, with 11 bases in between. CDR3 residues: CASSLVLGDQETQYF. DNA for the CDR3: TGTGCCAGCAGCTTAGTTCTGGGAGATCAAGAGACCCAGTACTTC.

The rearrangement joins TRBV6-1 to TRBJ1-1, with 7 bases fitting TRBD1. The CDR3 covers 22 residues. Looked up from germline, CDR1 is MNHNS and CDR2 is SASEGT. The V gene end was trimmed by 2 bases and the J gene end by 0 bases; junction bases not matched to a gene: 24. This CDR3 is CASSELEARWRDRLMMNTEAFF. CDR3 bases: TGTGCCAGCAGTGAATTGGAGGCAAGATGGCGGGACAGACTTATGATGAACACTGAAGCTTTCTTT.

This chain joins TRBV11-3 and TRBJ2-7; D is uncertain. Germline values: CDR1 SGHNT, CDR2 YENEEA. V lost 5 bases and J 2 bases, leaving 19 bases between the germline ends. The length of the CDR3 is 16 residues. The CDR3 reads CASSPSCGYSPYEQYF. The CDR3 DNA reads TGTGCCAGCAGCCCCTCCTGCGGTTACTCCCCCTACGAGCAGTACTTC.

In this sample, this clone turned up once. The chain employs TRBV6-1 and TRBJ1-2; D is unresolved. CDR1 is MNHNS and CDR2 is SASEGT in the germline V gene. The CDR3 has 12 amino acids. V lost 2 bases to trimming and J lost 3 bases, with 4 bases between them. The CDR3 DNA is TGTGCCAGCAGTGAACAGGACTATGGCTACACCTTC. Translated, it gives CASSEQDYGYTF.

The chain's CDR3 is CASRRTSGRYGDTQYF. CDR3 nucleotide sequence: TGTGCCAGCAGGCGGACTAGCGGGAGATATGGGGATACGCAGTATTTT. The genes are TRBV5-8 and TRBJ2-3; 13 bases match TRBD2. CDR3 size: 16 residues. Trimming removed 5 bases from V and 6 bases from J; junction bases left unmatched: 9. Germline V lookup: CDR1 SGHTS, CDR2 YDEGEE. Together with reference TRBV5-8 and TRBJ2-3, the CDR3 gives the full variable domain: EAGVTQSPTHLIKTRGQQATLRCSPISGHTSVYWYQQALGLGLQFLLWYDEGEERNRGNFPPRFSGRQFPNYSSELNVNALELEDSALYLCASRRTSGRYGDTQYFGPGTRLTVL.